The 4 T cell receptor beta chains below come from one sample, sequenced in a study of shared clonotypes between healthy human individuals. Measured with immunoSEQ multiplex PCR; TCRdb has only the in-frame clones, and not every one. The sample carries about 600,000 clones, around 81% recorded once. The specimen sequenced was PBMCs. Every receptor here comes from a woman aged 40-49 years in good health. Some clones in this sample may be carry-over from other donors' samples.

The chain is built from TRBV5-1 and TRBJ2-2, with TRBD2 matching 14 bases. The germline V gene has CDR1 SGHRS and CDR2 YFSETQ. CDR3 length: 18 residues. V trimming: 4 bases; J trimming: 6 bases; junction bases outside the gene matches: 11. CDR3 coding DNA: TGCGCCAGCAGCCCGGATGGGACTAGCGGGAGAGGGTCCGGGGAGCTGTTTTTT. Amino acid sequence: CASSPDGTSGRGSGELFF.

The chain combines TRBV4-2 with TRBJ1-5; D ambiguous. The germline gives CDR1 LGHNA, CDR2 YNFKEQ. The ends were cut back, 1 base at V and 2 bases at J, with 3 bases in the middle. This CDR3 spans 13 amino acids. The CDR3 loop reads CASSQGGNQPQHF. CDR3 coding DNA: TGTGCCAGCAGCCAAGGGGGCAATCAGCCCCAGCATTTT.

This chain joins TRBV30 and TRBJ1-5; TRBD1 agrees at 7 bases. The CDR3 extends over 13 amino acids. The V and J ends lost 4 bases and 6 bases, in that order; junction bases with no gene match: 6. Per germline, CDR1 GTSNPN and CDR2 SVGIG (reference sequence). CDR3 bases: TGTGCCTGGACAGGACAGGAGAGTCAGCCCCAGCATTTT. Translated, it gives CAWTGQESQPQHF.

Concerning this clone itself: A far larger clone is a single base away, which makes a read error likely. The chain combines TRBV5-1 with TRBJ2-2, with D tentatively TRBD2 (6 bases). The CDR3 is 15 residues long. Germline V CDR1 and CDR2: SGHRS, YFSETQ. This CDR3 is CASSGSFGGTGELLF. In nucleotides, the CDR3 is TGCGCCAGCAGCGGTTCTTTCGGGGGAACCGGGGAGCTGCTTTTT.